These 31 T cell receptor beta chains share one sample of origin, sequenced in a study of OX40 agonist ivuxolimab in advanced cancers. The assay was immunoSEQ multiplex PCR, and TCRdb's table has in-frame clones only and misses some. Altogether 95,000 to 150,000 clones are present, around 91% being singletons, with the ten largest covering around 0.55%. This specimen consisted of CD4+ or CD8+ T cells sorted from blood, obtained in a trial of the OX40 agonist ivuxolimab. The receptors stem from an adult with an advanced solid tumor such as melanoma, head and neck, liver or kidney cancer.

This clone occurred a few times. V is TRBV28 and J is TRBJ1-5, with D unclear. The CDR3 runs 14 residues. Germline V gene data show CDR1 as MDHEN and CDR2 as SYDVKM. V shed 3 bases and J shed 5 bases, with 11 bases lying between them. This chain's CDR3 is CASSFYTRDQPQHF. In DNA, the CDR3 is TGTGCCAGCAGTTTTTACACGAGGGATCAGCCCCAGCATTTT. Full variable domain (remainder filled in from reference TRBV28 and TRBJ1-5): DVKVTQSSRYLVKRTGEKVFLECVQDMDHENMFWYRQDPGLGLRLIYFSYDVKMKEKGDIPEGYSVSREKKERFSLILESASTNQTSMYLCASSFYTRDQPQHFGDGTRLSIL.

This rearrangement joins TRBV5-3 to TRBJ2-1; TRBD2 matches 10 bases. TRBV5-3 is sorted into the ORF group, with uncertain function. Unmatched junction bases numbered 1, after V lost 4 bases and J lost 0 bases. The length of the CDR3 is 15 residues. CDR3 protein: CARSPSGGSYNEQFF. The CDR3 coding sequence is TGTGCCAGAAGCCCTAGCGGGGGCTCCTACAATGAGCAGTTCTTC.

This clone was observed once. The V call is TRBV18, the J call TRBJ1-1, with 8 bases that match TRBD1. Germline V lookup: CDR1 KGHSH, CDR2 LQKENI. J was trimmed by 4 bases and V by 5 bases; bases with no gene match: 15. The length of the CDR3 is 17 residues. The CDR3 DNA reads as TGTGCCAGCTCAACAGTCCGGCTCAGGGGGCCGTCCACTGAAGCTTTCTTT. Its protein product is CASSTVRLRGPSTEAFF.

This clone was detected only a few times. The DNA for the CDR3 is TGTGCCAGCAGTTACTCGGGGACAGGGGGAAATCAGCCCCAGCATTTT. Encoded protein: CASSYSGTGGNQPQHF. The chain joins TRBV6-5 to TRBJ1-5, with 11 bases fitting TRBD1. V trimming: 0 bases; J trimming: 4 bases; junction bases outside the gene matches: 2. Germline values: CDR1 MNHEY, CDR2 SVGAGI. The CDR3 runs 16 residues.

The gene calls are TRBV7-2 and TRBJ2-2, with TRBD2 matching over 10 bases. Germline V gene lookup returns CDR1 SGHTA and CDR2 FQGNSA. This CDR3 is 16 amino acids long. V shed 5 bases and J 4 bases; nucleotides not matched to a gene: 7. The CDR3 region is CASSPQAGGVTGELFF. In DNA form, the CDR3 reads TGTGCCAGCAGCCCCCAAGCGGGGGGGGTCACCGGGGAGCTGTTTTTT.

V and J are TRBV7-9 and TRBJ2-1; D tentatively fits TRBD1 or TRBD2 (5 bases each). V was shortened by 8 bases and J by 3 bases, with 17 bases between the two germline ends. Germline V gene sequence: CDR1 SEHNR, CDR2 FQNEAQ (reference sequence). This CDR3 is built from 15 residues. CDR3 coding DNA: TGTGCCAGCGCCACTACTCGGGGCAGCTACAATGAGCAGTTCTTC. Protein: CASATTRGSYNEQFF.

As for this clone: Different DNA sequences within this sample yield the same CDR3. V gene TRBV18 combines with J gene TRBJ1-3, with D unresolved. CDR3 size: 14 residues. Trimming removed 3 bases from V and 1 base from J, with 7 bases in between. From germline, CDR1 is KGHSH and CDR2 LQKENI. The CDR3 reads CASSPGGSGNTIYF. The DNA for the CDR3 is TGTGCCAGCTCACCCGGAGGTTCTGGAAACACCATATATTTT.

V gene TRBV11-2 combines with J gene TRBJ1-2, with a tentative D call TRBD1 (5 bases). Germline values: CDR1 SGHAT, CDR2 FQNNGV. This CDR3 is 15 amino acids long. V gave up 4 bases and J gave up 7 bases, with 19 bases separating them. The CDR3 coding sequence is TGTGCCAGCAGCTCCCACCGAGAGCCCAGGGTTGGCTACACCTTC. This codes for CASSSHREPRVGYTF.

The gene calls are TRBV11-3 and TRBJ2-7; the D gene could be TRBD1 or TRBD2 (5 bases each). Germline V gene lookup returns CDR1 SGHNT and CDR2 YENEEA. The CDR3 length is 13 residues. Trimming took off 5 bases at V and 3 bases at J, with 11 bases between the two ends. CDR3 sequence: CASSLQEDYEQYF. DNA of the CDR3: TGTGCCAGCAGCCTACAGGAGGACTACGAGCAGTACTTC. Complete variable domain (other parts from reference TRBV11-3 and TRBJ2-7): EAGVVQSPRYKIIEKKQPVAFWCNPISGHNTLYWYLQNLGQGPELLIRYENEEAVDDSQLPKDRFSAERLKGVDSTLKIQPAELGDSAVYLCASSLQEDYEQYFGPGTRLTVT.

This clone was counted only a few times. The V and J genes are TRBV19 and TRBJ1-6; D not certain. V lost 9 bases, J lost 6 bases, and 15 bases lay in between. CDR1 is LNHDA, CDR2 SQIVND, per germline (reference sequence). This CDR3 has 14 amino acids. The CDR3 is CASQPTDVNSPLHF. The CDR3 DNA reads as TGTGCCAGCCAACCTACGGACGTTAATTCACCCCTCCACTTT.

The chain employs TRBV2 and TRBJ1-4; perhaps TRBD1 as D (6 bases). The CDR3 has 15 residues. Germline V gene data show CDR1 as SNHLY and CDR2 as FYNNEI. V dropped 6 bases and J dropped 2 bases, with 13 bases sitting between them. CDR3: CASRVFTGTNEKLFF. CDR3 sequence (DNA): TGTGCCAGCAGGGTCTTTACAGGGACTAATGAAAAACTGTTTTTT.

V gene TRBV9 combines with J gene TRBJ2-3; either TRBD1 or TRBD2 may fit D (5 bases each). CDR1 and CDR2 from the germline V gene are SGDLS and YYNGEE. The CDR3 sequence is 16 residues long. The V end lost 0 bases, the J end lost 1 base, and 12 bases lay between the germline ends. The CDR3 region is CASSVGPGRGTDTQYF. DNA of the CDR3: TGTGCCAGCAGCGTAGGTCCGGGACGCGGCACAGATACGCAGTATTTT.

The chain links TRBV28 to TRBJ1-2, with D possibly being TRBD1 (5 bases). V lost 5 bases and J 8 bases, leaving 21 bases between the germline ends. From germline, CDR1 is MDHEN and CDR2 SYDVKM. The CDR3 totals 15 residues. CDR3 loop: CASSVRDRLFGGYTF. The CDR3 nucleotides are TGTGCCAGCAGTGTCCGGGACCGGCTTTTTGGGGGCTACACCTTC.

The V gene is TRBV28, the J gene TRBJ2-5; 8 positions match TRBD2. The CDR3 contains 14 residues. The trim removed 2 bases at V and 4 bases at J, leaving 3 bases unmatched. Germline CDR1 reads MDHEN; CDR2 reads SYDVKM. The CDR3 sequence is CASSLPGGRETQYF. In DNA, the CDR3 is TGTGCCAGCAGTTTACCGGGGGGGCGAGAGACCCAGTACTTC.

This clone was seen just once. The gene calls are TRBV12-5 and TRBJ2-3; D is ambiguous. CDR3 length: 11 residues. Germline V CDR1 and CDR2: LGHNT, FRNRAP. V was clipped by 6 bases and J by 5 bases, with 6 bases between them. CDR3 DNA: TGTGCTAGTGGGTTCAGAGATACGCAGTATTTT. Translation: CASGFRDTQYF.

The chain links TRBV10-3 to TRBJ2-3; D is possibly TRBD1 or TRBD2 (5 bases each). CDR3 length: 14 amino acids. From germline, CDR1 is ENHRY and CDR2 SYGVKD. Trimming cost V 5 bases and J 1 base, with 10 bases left between them. The CDR3 protein is CAISRDGGTDTQYF. The CDR3 DNA follows: TGTGCCATCAGTAGGGACGGGGGCACAGATACGCAGTATTTT.

V gene TRBV7-2 combines with J gene TRBJ2-3; D not certain. V was cut by 6 bases and J by 1 base, with 11 bases left in between. CDR1 and CDR2 from the germline V gene are SGHTA and FQGNSA. The CDR3 is 14 residues long. In nucleotides, the CDR3 is TGTGCCAGCAGTCGGCTTCCAGGCACAGATACGCAGTATTTT. Protein product: CASSRLPGTDTQYF. The whole variable domain, filled in from reference TRBV7-2 and TRBJ2-3, reads GAGVSQSPSNKVTEKGKDVELRCDPISGHTALYWYRQSLGQGLEFLIYFQGNSAPDKSGLPSDRFSAERTGGSVSTLTIQRTQQEDSAVYLCASSRLPGTDTQYFGPGTRLTVL.

J is TRBJ1-5 and V is TRBV5-1, with 7 bases fitting TRBD1. Trimming removed 3 bases from V and 4 bases from J; junction bases left unmatched: 1. This CDR3 comprises 13 residues. Germline V gene sequence: CDR1 SGHRS, CDR2 YFSETQ. CDR3 amino acids: CASSSGQNQPQHF. The CDR3 DNA is TGCGCCAGCAGCTCGGGACAGAATCAGCCCCAGCATTTT.

The rearrangement uses TRBV5-4 and TRBJ1-1; 7 nucleotides match TRBD1. Germline V gives CDR1 SGHNT, CDR2 YYREEE (reference sequence). This CDR3 contains 14 residues. The trim removed 3 bases at V and 0 bases at J, leaving 2 bases unmatched. The CDR3 sequence is CASSSGQLNTEAFF. DNA for the CDR3: TGTGCCAGCAGCTCGGGACAGTTGAACACTGAAGCTTTCTTT.

The chain couples TRBV5-1 to TRBJ2-1; 8 nucleotides match TRBD1. The V gene end was trimmed by 6 bases and the J gene end by 5 bases; junction bases not matched to a gene: 10. The CDR3 length is 15 residues. Germline V lookup: CDR1 SGHRS, CDR2 YFSETQ. The CDR3 is CASTVRTGSNNEQFF. Here the CDR3 DNA reads TGCGCCAGCACCGTTCGGACAGGGAGTAACAATGAGCAGTTCTTC.

The gene calls are TRBV6-1 and TRBJ1-1, with D possibly matching TRBD1 (5 bases). The germline CDR1 and CDR2 sequences are MNHNS and SASEGT. This CDR3 contains 15 residues. V was shortened by 8 bases and J by 1 base, with 17 bases between the two germline ends. This CDR3 is CASYSATQGNTEAFF. CDR3 in DNA: TGTGCCAGCTACAGCGCCACCCAGGGGAACACTGAAGCTTTCTTT.

V gene TRBV30 combines with J gene TRBJ1-2; possible D gene TRBD1, 6 bases. The CDR3 is 13 residues long. The V end lost 6 bases, the J end lost 5 bases, and 16 bases lay between the germline ends. The germline V gene has CDR1 GTSNPN and CDR2 SVGIG (reference sequence). CDR3 sequence (DNA): TGTGCCTGCCAGTATCAGGGGCTTTATGGCTACACCTTC. It translates to CACQYQGLYGYTF.

V gene TRBV12-5 combines with J gene TRBJ2-3, with 9 bases aligning to TRBD1. The V gene end was trimmed by 5 bases and the J gene end by 7 bases; junction bases not matched to a gene: 10. The CDR3 has 15 residues. In germline, CDR1 is LGHNT, CDR2 FRNRAP. The chain's CDR3 is CASGTAGTGPYTQYF. For the CDR3, the DNA is TGTGCTAGTGGTACCGCCGGGACAGGGCCATATACGCAGTATTTT.

This clone was observed a single time. The chain combines TRBV28 with TRBJ2-3; D gene uncertain. The CDR3 runs to 11 residues. Germline CDR1 MDHEN, CDR2 SYDVKM. With 2 bases removed from V and 3 bases from J, the gap between germline ends came to 0 bases. CDR3 in DNA: TGTGCCAGCAGTTTAACAGATACGCAGTATTTT. As protein: CASSLTDTQYF.

This chain connects TRBV5-1 to TRBJ2-5; 7 bases are shared with TRBD1. CDR3 length equals 14 residues. Per the germline V gene, CDR1 is SGHRS and CDR2 is YFSETQ. V gave up 4 bases and J gave up 1 base; unmatched junction bases: 4. The CDR3 region has the DNA TGCGCCAGCAGCCCGGGACAGTTCCAAGAGACCCAGTACTTC. Amino acids: CASSPGQFQETQYF.

The rearrangement uses TRBV7-7 and TRBJ2-5; possible D gene TRBD2, 5 bases. CDR1 is SSHAT and CDR2 is FNYEAQ in the germline V gene (reference sequence). The CDR3 loop spans 15 amino acids. V was shortened by 2 bases and J by 1 base, with 11 bases between the two germline ends. The CDR3 sequence: CASSLSPTSQETQYF. The DNA of the CDR3 is TGTGCCAGCAGCTTATCCCCAACTAGCCAAGAGACCCAGTACTTC.

This chain uses TRBV2 with TRBJ2-7, with TRBD1 identical over 7 bases. Trimming at V came to 2 bases and at J to 5 bases, leaving 6 bases not matched to a gene. Germline V gene lookup returns CDR1 SNHLY and CDR2 FYNNEI. The CDR3 totals 14 residues. The CDR3 region is CASSEIRTGHEQYF. In nucleotides, the CDR3 is TGTGCCAGCAGTGAAATAAGGACAGGTCACGAGCAGTACTTC.

CDR3 region: CAWSAGNYGYTF. In nucleotides, the CDR3 is TGTGCCTGGAGTGCGGGTAACTATGGCTACACCTTC. This chain links TRBV30 with TRBJ1-2; D uncertain. Germline V gene lookup returns CDR1 GTSNPN and CDR2 SVGIG (reference sequence). The CDR3 extends over 12 amino acids. The V end lost 1 base, the J end lost 1 base, and 4 bases lay between the germline ends. Complete variable domain (other parts from reference TRBV30 and TRBJ1-2): SQTIHQWPATLVQPVGSPLSLECTVEGTSNPNLYWYRQAAGRGLQLLFYSVGIGQISSEVPQNLSASRPQDRQFILSSKKLLLSDSGFYLCAWSAGNYGYTFGSGTRLTVV.

This clone was seen a handful of times. V and J are TRBV4-1 and TRBJ1-3; unclear D gene. From germline, CDR1 is MGHRA and CDR2 YSYEKL. V was clipped by 2 bases and J by 0 bases, with 8 bases between them. The CDR3 sequence is 15 residues long. CDR3 in DNA: TGCGCCAGCAGCCAACGGACGGCCTCTGGAAACACCATATATTTT. Its translation is CASSQRTASGNTIYF.

This chain links TRBV20-1 with TRBJ2-7; D uncertain. The CDR3 contains 10 residues. Trimming took 2 bases from V and 3 from J, leaving 2 bases between them. From germline, CDR1 is DFQATT and CDR2 SNEGSKA (reference sequence). The CDR3 region is CSARFYEQYF. DNA of the CDR3: TGCAGTGCTAGATTCTACGAGCAGTACTTC.

The chain joins TRBV10-1 to TRBJ2-7; the D gene is possibly TRBD1 (6 bases). In germline, CDR1 is WNHNN, CDR2 SYGVQD (reference sequence). The CDR3 is 19 amino acids. The ends were cut back, 0 bases at V and 4 bases at J, with 25 bases in the middle. Here the CDR3 DNA reads TGCGCCAGCAGTGAGTCCTGTTCATTTAGTCGGCACAGGGATTACGAGCAGTACTTC. Translated: CASSESCSFSRHRDYEQYF.